The 15 T cell receptor beta chains in this list originate from one sample, sequenced in a study of blood T cell repertoires in COVID-19. Method: immunoSEQ multiplex PCR; TCRdb's copy keeps in-frame clones and lacks some. The table has 200,000 to 300,000 clones, around 88% seen once; the top ten hold just under 2%. The sample was peripheral blood. All receptors derive from a man between 25 and 39 years old with active or convalescent COVID-19.

In its sample, this clone was seen once. V and J are TRBV6-2 or TRBV6-3 and TRBJ1-3; no reliable D call. Germline V CDR1 and CDR2: MNHEY, SVGEGT. V was cut by 4 bases and J by 2 bases, with 9 bases left in between. The CDR3 totals 14 residues. Here the CDR3 DNA reads TGTGCCAGCAGTTCAGGCGAAACTGGAAACACCATATATTTT. This gives the protein CASSSGETGNTIYF.

This chain links TRBV6-2 or TRBV6-3 with TRBJ1-5; D not certain. In germline, CDR1 is MNHEY, CDR2 SVGEGT. Trimming pared 2 bases from V and 1 base from J, leaving 9 bases between. The CDR3 contains 15 residues. This chain's CDR3 is CASSYGLISNQPQHF. In DNA, the CDR3 is TGTGCCAGCAGTTACGGCCTCATAAGCAATCAGCCCCAGCATTTT.

In DNA, the CDR3 is TGTGCCTGGAGTGAAGGACAGCGCTACACCTTC. Protein product: CAWSEGQRYTF. The chain uses TRBV30 and TRBJ1-2; the D gene is possibly TRBD1 (6 bases). This CDR3 region has 11 residues. From germline, CDR1 is GTSNPN and CDR2 SVGIG (reference sequence). V dropped 1 base and J dropped 9 bases, with 9 bases sitting between them.

This chain connects TRBV18 to TRBJ2-5; 7 bases are a match to TRBD2. Per the germline V gene, CDR1 is KGHSH and CDR2 is LQKENI. The CDR3 has 13 residues. J gave up 3 bases and V 4 bases, and 2 bases lay outside the gene matches. In nucleotides, the CDR3 is TGTGCCAGCTCACTCAGCGGGGAAGAGACCCAGTACTTC. Protein product: CASSLSGEETQYF.

This clone was seen more than once but under ten times. The chain couples TRBV6-1 to TRBJ1-2; D not certain. The CDR3 is 13 amino acids. Per germline, CDR1 MNHNS and CDR2 SASEGT. V lost 2 bases to trimming and J lost 2 bases, with 6 bases between them. The CDR3, as DNA: TGTGCCAGCAGTGAAACGGTAAACTATGGCTACACCTTC. Translated: CASSETVNYGYTF.

V is TRBV5-6 and J is TRBJ1-2; D may be TRBD1 (6 bases). CDR3 length: 13 residues. V dropped 4 bases and J dropped 3 bases, with 10 bases sitting between them. CDR1 and CDR2 (germline): SGHDT, YYEEEE. CDR3 protein: CASSVGGDYGYTF. The CDR3 bases are TGTGCCAGCAGCGTAGGGGGGGACTATGGCTACACCTTC. The complete variable domain, with remaining parts taken from reference TRBV5-6 and TRBJ1-2, reads DAGVTQSPTHLIKTRGQQVTLRCSPKSGHDTVSWYQQALGQGPQFIFQYYEEEERQRGNFPDRFSGHQFPNYSSELNVNALLLGDSALYLCASSVGGDYGYTFGSGTRLTVV.

The rearrangement uses TRBV9 and TRBJ1-5; possible D gene TRBD1, 6 bases. Germline-derived CDR1 and CDR2 are SGDLS and YYNGEE. Trimming shortened V by 3 bases and J by 5 bases, and 9 bases separated the two germline ends. The CDR3 loop spans 13 amino acids. This CDR3 is CASSAGVHQPQHF. The CDR3 DNA reads TGTGCCAGCAGCGCAGGGGTGCATCAGCCCCAGCATTTT.

The gene calls are TRBV4-1 and TRBJ2-2, with unresolved D. The CDR3 totals 13 residues. V was shortened by 3 bases and J by 5 bases, with 7 bases between the two germline ends. The V gene's germline CDR1 is MGHRA and CDR2 YSYEKL. Here the CDR3 reads CASSQATTGELFF. CDR3 sequence (DNA): TGCGCCAGCAGCCAGGCAACAACCGGGGAGCTGTTTTTT.

V usage is TRBV6-2 or TRBV6-3 and J usage is TRBJ1-6, with 7 bases matching TRBD1. The CDR3 is 17 residues long. Germline V gives CDR1 MNHEY, CDR2 SVGEGT. Trimming at V came to 4 bases and at J to 0 bases, leaving 6 bases not matched to a gene. CDR3: CASSLLQGGSYNSPLHF. CDR3 nucleotides: TGTGCCAGCAGTTTATTGCAGGGGGGCTCCTATAATTCACCCCTCCACTTT.

V is TRBV6-6 and J is TRBJ2-3; the match to TRBD2 covers 11 bases. The V gene end was trimmed by 4 bases and the J gene end by 7 bases; junction bases not matched to a gene: 10. Germline CDR1 reads MNHNY; CDR2 reads SVGAGI (reference sequence). This CDR3 region has 16 residues. Here the CDR3 DNA reads TGTGCCAGCAGTTCGGGTAGCGGGGGGGCCATGAATACGCAGTATTTT. This translates into CASSSGSGGAMNTQYF.

This chain connects TRBV6-4 to TRBJ1-2; D call uncertain. CDR1 MRHNA and CDR2 SNTAGT come from the germline V gene. This CDR3 is built from 17 residues. Trimming removed 7 bases at V and 2 bases at J, with 23 bases between. The CDR3 sequence: CASTGPLWPRLNYGYTF. CDR3 sequence (DNA): TGTGCCAGCACCGGGCCTCTTTGGCCACGACTAAACTATGGCTACACCTTC.

This clone was picked up a small number of times. The genes are TRBV29-1 and TRBJ1-1; 9 nucleotides match TRBD1. The junction had 9 bases not matched to a gene; V was cut back by 6 bases and J by 4 bases. This CDR3 contains 14 residues. CDR1 is SQVTM and CDR2 is ANQGSEA in the germline V gene. The CDR3 DNA reads as TGCAGCGTCACAGGGGGCGAAAAGAGCACTGAAGCTTTCTTT. This translates into CSVTGGEKSTEAFF.

The chain uses TRBV20-1 and TRBJ2-2; D call uncertain. The CDR3 runs to 14 residues. Germline V gives CDR1 DFQATT, CDR2 SNEGSKA (reference sequence). V was cut by 3 bases and J by 1 base, with 9 bases left in between. The CDR3 is CSASSPGNTGELFF. The DNA for the CDR3 is TGCAGTGCTAGTAGTCCAGGGAACACCGGGGAGCTGTTTTTT.

This clone showed up just a few times. The chain employs TRBV6-1 and TRBJ1-1; 7 bases agree with TRBD1. This CDR3 is 15 amino acids long. Per germline, CDR1 MNHNS and CDR2 SASEGT. The V and J ends lost 3 bases and 7 bases, in that order; junction bases with no gene match: 11. The CDR3 DNA reads TGTGCCAGCAGTGACCAAGGGGGCGCGAGGGATGAAGCTTTCTTT. Residues: CASSDQGGARDEAFF.

J is TRBJ2-3 and V is TRBV12-3 or TRBV12-4; D not certain. Trimming left V 7 bases short and J 1 base short, with 9 bases between. This CDR3 region has 13 residues. CDR3 sequence reads: CASNPRGTDTQYF. DNA for the CDR3: TGTGCCAGCAACCCCCGGGGCACAGATACGCAGTATTTT.